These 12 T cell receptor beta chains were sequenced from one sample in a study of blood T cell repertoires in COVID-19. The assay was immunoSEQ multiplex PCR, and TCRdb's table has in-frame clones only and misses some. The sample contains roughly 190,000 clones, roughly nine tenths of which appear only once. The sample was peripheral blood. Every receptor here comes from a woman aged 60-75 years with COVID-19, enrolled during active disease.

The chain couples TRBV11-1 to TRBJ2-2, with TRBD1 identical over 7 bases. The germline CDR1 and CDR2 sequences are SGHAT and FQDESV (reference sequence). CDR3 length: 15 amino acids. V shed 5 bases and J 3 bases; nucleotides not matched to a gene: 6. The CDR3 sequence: CASSLEGADTGELFF. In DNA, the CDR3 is TGTGCCAGCAGCCTCGAGGGGGCCGACACCGGGGAGCTGTTTTTT.

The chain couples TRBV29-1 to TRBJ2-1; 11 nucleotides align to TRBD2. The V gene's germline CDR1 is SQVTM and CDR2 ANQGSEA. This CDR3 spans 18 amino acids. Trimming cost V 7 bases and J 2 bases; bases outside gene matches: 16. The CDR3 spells CSAKRKAIAGGPYNEQFF. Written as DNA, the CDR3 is TGCAGCGCCAAACGGAAGGCGATAGCGGGAGGGCCCTACAATGAGCAGTTCTTC.

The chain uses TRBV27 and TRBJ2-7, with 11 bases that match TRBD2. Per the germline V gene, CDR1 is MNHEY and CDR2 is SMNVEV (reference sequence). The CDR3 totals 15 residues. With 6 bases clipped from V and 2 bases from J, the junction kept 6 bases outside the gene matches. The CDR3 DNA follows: TGTGCCAGCAGCTTTAGCGGGAGGGGAACCTACGAGCAGTACTTC. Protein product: CASSFSGRGTYEQYF.

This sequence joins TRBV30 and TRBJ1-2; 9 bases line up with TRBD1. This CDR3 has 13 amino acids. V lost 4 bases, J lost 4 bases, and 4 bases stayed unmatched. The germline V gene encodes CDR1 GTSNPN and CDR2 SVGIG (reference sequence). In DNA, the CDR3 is TGTGCCTGGAACACAGGGGGCGTCTATGGCTACACCTTC. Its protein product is CAWNTGGVYGYTF. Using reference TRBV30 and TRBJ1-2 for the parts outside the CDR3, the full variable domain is SQTIHQWPATLVQPVGSPLSLECTVEGTSNPNLYWYRQAAGRGLQLLFYSVGIGQISSEVPQNLSASRPQDRQFILSSKKLLLSDSGFYLCAWNTGGVYGYTFGSGTRLTVV.

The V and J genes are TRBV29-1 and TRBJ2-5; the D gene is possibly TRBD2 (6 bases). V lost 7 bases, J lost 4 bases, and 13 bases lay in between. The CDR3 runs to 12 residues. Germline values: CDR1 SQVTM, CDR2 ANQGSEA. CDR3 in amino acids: CSARRGIETQYF. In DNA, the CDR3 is TGCAGCGCTCGACGGGGGATAGAGACCCAGTACTTC.

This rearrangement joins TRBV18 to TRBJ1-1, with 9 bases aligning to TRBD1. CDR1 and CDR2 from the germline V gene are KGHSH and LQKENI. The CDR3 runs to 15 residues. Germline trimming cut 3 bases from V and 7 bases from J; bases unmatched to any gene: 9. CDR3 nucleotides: TGTGCCAGCTCACCCCCGGGACAGGGCCGGGGTGAAGCTTTCTTT. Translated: CASSPPGQGRGEAFF. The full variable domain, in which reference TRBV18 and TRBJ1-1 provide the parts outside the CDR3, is NAGVMQNPRHLVRRRGQEARLRCSPMKGHSHVYWYRQLPEEGLKFMVYLQKENIIDESGMPKERFSAEFPKEGPSILRIQQVVRGDSAAYFCASSPPGQGRGEAFFGQGTRLTVV.

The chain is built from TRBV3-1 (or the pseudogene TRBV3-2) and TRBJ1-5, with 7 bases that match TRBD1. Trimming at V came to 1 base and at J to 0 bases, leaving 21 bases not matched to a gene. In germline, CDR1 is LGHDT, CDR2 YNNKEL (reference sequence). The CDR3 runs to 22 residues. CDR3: CASSQGVVPRQGVVYSNQPQHF. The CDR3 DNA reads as TGTGCCAGCAGCCAAGGGGTGGTGCCCAGGCAGGGGGTCGTCTATAGCAATCAGCCCCAGCATTTT.

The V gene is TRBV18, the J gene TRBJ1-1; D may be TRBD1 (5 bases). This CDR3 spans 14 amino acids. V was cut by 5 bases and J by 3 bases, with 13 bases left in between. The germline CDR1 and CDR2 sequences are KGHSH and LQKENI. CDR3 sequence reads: CASSFRDLDTEAFF. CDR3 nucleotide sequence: TGTGCCAGCTCATTCCGGGACTTGGACACTGAAGCTTTCTTT.

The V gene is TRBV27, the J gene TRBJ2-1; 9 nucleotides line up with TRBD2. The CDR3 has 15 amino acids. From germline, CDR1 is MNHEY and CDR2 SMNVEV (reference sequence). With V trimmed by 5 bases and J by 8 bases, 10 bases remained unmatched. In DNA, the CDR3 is TGTGCCAGCAGTACTAGACTAGCGGATGTGGATGAGCAGTTCTTC. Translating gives CASSTRLADVDEQFF.

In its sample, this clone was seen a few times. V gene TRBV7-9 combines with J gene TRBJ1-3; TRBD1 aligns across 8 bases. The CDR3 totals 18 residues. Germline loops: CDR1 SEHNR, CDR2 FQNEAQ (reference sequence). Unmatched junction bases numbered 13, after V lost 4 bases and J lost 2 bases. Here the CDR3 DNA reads TGTGCCAGCAGCTCTACTCCGGGACAGGAGTCTCCTGGAAACACCATATATTTT. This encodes CASSSTPGQESPGNTIYF.

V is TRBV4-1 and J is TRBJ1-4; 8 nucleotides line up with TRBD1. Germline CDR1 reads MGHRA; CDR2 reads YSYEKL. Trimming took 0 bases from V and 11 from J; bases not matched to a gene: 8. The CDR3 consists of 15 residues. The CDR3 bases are TGCGCCAGCAGCCAAGATAGGACAGGGCAATTGAAACTGTTTTTT. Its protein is CASSQDRTGQLKLFF.

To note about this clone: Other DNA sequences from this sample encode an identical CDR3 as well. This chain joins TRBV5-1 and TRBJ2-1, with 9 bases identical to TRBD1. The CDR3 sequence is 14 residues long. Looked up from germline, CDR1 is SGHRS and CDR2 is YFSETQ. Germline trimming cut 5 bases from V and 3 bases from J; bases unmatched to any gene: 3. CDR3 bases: TGCGCCAGCAGTCCGGGACAGGGCTACAATGAGCAGTTCTTC. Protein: CASSPGQGYNEQFF.